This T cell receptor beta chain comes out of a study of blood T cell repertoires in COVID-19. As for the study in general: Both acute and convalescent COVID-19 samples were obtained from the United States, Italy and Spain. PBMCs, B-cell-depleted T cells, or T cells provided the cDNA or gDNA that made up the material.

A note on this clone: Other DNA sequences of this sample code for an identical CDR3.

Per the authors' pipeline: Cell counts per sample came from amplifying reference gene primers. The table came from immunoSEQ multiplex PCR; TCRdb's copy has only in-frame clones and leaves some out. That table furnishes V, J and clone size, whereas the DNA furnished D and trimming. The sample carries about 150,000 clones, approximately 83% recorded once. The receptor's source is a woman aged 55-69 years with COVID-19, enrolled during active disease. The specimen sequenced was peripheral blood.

CDR3 DNA sequence: TGTGCCAGCAGGACAGGGGGCGGAGGCTACACCTTC. This translates into CASRTGGGGYTF. The gene calls are TRBV2 and TRBJ1-2; 10 bases fit TRBD1. There are 12 residues in the CDR3. Trimming cost V 6 bases and J 8 bases; bases outside gene matches: 3. In germline, CDR1 is SNHLY, CDR2 FYNNEI.